This is a list of T cell receptor beta chains from one sample in a study of identical twins. TCRdb re-analysed the 5' RACE reads in MiXCR, keeping a single row per CDR3 protein. Here the sample spans hundreds of thousands of distinct CDR3 sequences, about 12% being singletons. These data were also reused for a study on yellow fever vaccine responses in identical twins.

The sequencing input was CD8+ T cells sorted from blood. Receptors originate from a woman aged 18 to 35 in good health. Each CDR3 is given with its conserved first and last residue. D genes are given only for firm matches. The size of a clone is reported for some rows only, either as once, few or many, or as a class for expanded clones.

clone_size | cdr3_length | j_call | d_call | v_call | cdr3_aa | cdr3_nt
few | 14 | TRBJ2-7 | TRBD1 | TRBV12-3/TRBV12-4 | CASSYGQVSYEQYF | TGTGCCAGCAGCTACGGACAGGTTAGCTACGAGCAGTACTTC
- | 14 | TRBJ2-3 | - | TRBV10-2 | CASLGGGAIDTQYF | TGCGCCAGCTTAGGAGGGGGGGCAATAGATACGCAGTATTTT
- | 14 | TRBJ2-3 | - | TRBV7-8 | CASSLGRERDTQYF | TGTGCCAGCAGCCTAGGCAGGGAAAGAGATACGCAGTATTTT
- | 17 | TRBJ1-2 | - | TRBV7-2 | CASSLSGGSYPRDGYTF | TGTGCCAGCAGCTTATCCGGGGGATCCTACCCTAGGGATGGCTACACCTTC
- | 14 | TRBJ2-3 | - | TRBV13 | CASSPVGASDTQYF | TGTGCCAGCAGCCCGGTCGGGGCCTCAGATACGCAGTATTTT
few | 16 | TRBJ2-3 | TRBD1 | TRBV12-3/TRBV12-4 | CASSTTGGPGADTQYF | TGTGCCAGCAGTACAACAGGGGGGCCGGGCGCAGATACGCAGTATTTT
few | 16 | TRBJ1-5 | - | TRBV2 | CASSGSIDRSNQPQHF | TGTGCCAGCAGCGGTTCCATTGACAGATCCAATCAGCCCCAGCATTTT
few | 17 | TRBJ2-2 | - | TRBV11-2 | CASSLEGWGLNTGELFF | TGTGCCAGCAGCTTAGAGGGTTGGGGTTTGAACACCGGGGAGCTGTTTTTT
many | 14 | TRBJ2-4 | - | TRBV12-3/TRBV12-4 | CASSLGGAKNIQYF | TGTGCCAGCAGTTTGGGCGGGGCCAAAAACATTCAGTACTTC
few | 13 | TRBJ1-2 | TRBD1 | TRBV2 | CASRMDRVEGYTF | TGTGCCAGCAGAATGGACAGGGTCGAAGGCTACACCTTC
many | 12 | TRBJ1-1 | - | TRBV5-1 | CASSLPGTEAFF | TGTGCCAGCAGCTTACCGGGCACTGAAGCTTTCTTT
- | 16 | TRBJ2-3 | - | TRBV7-2 | CASRYRDGGYTDTQYF | TGTGCCAGCAGGTACCGGGACGGCGGCTACACAGATACGCAGTATTTT
- | 13 | TRBJ2-2 | - | TRBV4-1 | CASSRRDPGELFF | TGCGCCAGCAGCCGCAGGGACCCCGGGGAGCTGTTTTTT
many | 15 | TRBJ2-5 | - | TRBV15 | CATSRDRAVQETQYF | TGTGCCACCAGCAGAGATCGGGCAGTCCAAGAGACCCAGTACTTC
few | 14 | TRBJ2-5 | TRBD2 | TRBV5-1 | CASSRTSEQETQYF | TGCGCCAGCAGCCGGACTAGCGAGCAAGAGACCCAGTACTTC
- | 18 | TRBJ2-3 | TRBD2 | TRBV11-2 | CASSLVLFLAGGTDTQYF | TGTGCCAGCAGCTTAGTGTTATTCCTAGCGGGGGGCACAGATACGCAGTATTTT
few | 15 | TRBJ2-3 | - | TRBV27 | CASSLSLGVADTQYF | TGTGCCAGCAGTTTATCGTTAGGGGTGGCAGATACGCAGTATTTT
few | 15 | TRBJ2-1 | TRBD2 | TRBV11-2 | CASSLAGGGAREQFF | TGTGCCAGCAGCTTAGCCGGCGGGGGGGCCCGTGAGCAGTTCTTC
few | 11 | TRBJ1-1 | - | TRBV29-1 | CSVEMLTEAFF | TGCAGCGTTGAAATGCTCACTGAAGCTTTCTTT
- | 17 | TRBJ2-1 | - | TRBV29-1 | CSVEGQKGPQSYNEQFF | TGCAGCGTTGAAGGGCAGAAGGGCCCCCAATCCTACAATGAGCAGTTCTTC
- | 13 | TRBJ1-1 | - | TRBV6-6 | CATQEMMNTEAFF | TGTGCCACCCAGGAGATGATGAACACTGAAGCTTTCTTT
- | 16 | TRBJ2-5 | TRBD2 | TRBV7-7 | CASSLFIAGGTETQYF | TGTGCCAGCAGCCTTTTTATAGCGGGAGGAACTGAGACCCAGTACTTC
- | 14 | TRBJ2-7 | - | TRBV28 | CASSHRRVNDEQYF | TGTGCCAGCAGTCACCGCAGGGTTAACGACGAGCAGTACTTC
many | 13 | TRBJ1-1 | - | TRBV28 | CASSFGVDTEAFF | TGTGCCAGCAGTTTTGGCGTTGACACTGAAGCTTTCTTT
- | 14 | TRBJ2-7 | - | TRBV7-9 | CASRSGQSSYEQYF | TGTGCCAGCAGGAGCGGGCAAAGCTCCTACGAGCAGTACTTC
- | 16 | TRBJ2-7 | - | TRBV27 | CASSSSGLLTAYEQYF | TGTGCCAGCAGTTCGTCGGGACTTCTAACGGCCTACGAGCAGTACTTC
- | 14 | TRBJ1-2 | TRBD1 | TRBV2 | CAPTGGSTNYGYTF | TGTGCCCCTACAGGGGGGTCTACTAACTATGGCTACACCTTC
- | 16 | TRBJ2-3 | - | TRBV7-2 | CASSTRDLRYTDTQYF | TGTGCCAGCAGCACCCGGGACTTACGTTACACAGATACGCAGTATTTT
- | 13 | TRBJ2-7 | TRBD1 | TRBV7-8 | CASTPTGTYEQYF | TGTGCCAGCACCCCGACAGGGACCTACGAGCAGTACTTC
few | 13 | TRBJ2-2 | - | TRBV2 | CASSEAVTGELFF | TGTGCCAGCAGTGAAGCTGTTACCGGGGAGCTGTTTTTT
many | 16 | TRBJ2-3 | TRBD2 | TRBV12-3/TRBV12-4 | CASSLTHGGYTDTQYF | TGTGCCAGCAGTTTAACCCACGGGGGGTACACAGATACGCAGTATTTT
- | 17 | TRBJ2-2 | - | TRBV7-8 | CASSLPARTPNTGELFF | TGTGCCAGCAGCTTACCCGCCAGGACTCCGAACACCGGGGAGCTGTTTTTT
- | 13 | TRBJ2-5 | - | TRBV25-1 | CASSEYSWETQYF | TGTGCCAGCAGTGAATACAGTTGGGAGACCCAGTACTTC
few | 15 | TRBJ2-5 | - | TRBV20-1 | CSARVLLDRKETQYF | TGCAGTGCTAGAGTACTCTTGGACAGAAAAGAGACCCAGTACTTC
- | 13 | TRBJ1-4 | - | TRBV5-1 | CARGKSTNEKLFF | TGCGCCAGGGGGAAGTCAACTAATGAAAAACTGTTTTTT
few | 15 | TRBJ1-3 | - | TRBV15 | CATSRGQSSGNTIYF | TGTGCCACCAGCAGAGGACAGAGCTCTGGAAACACCATATATTTT